The entry below gives a single T cell receptor (beta chain) sequence along with its context. In its sample, this clone was seen a few times. Which antigen it targets is not known. No much larger clone is present one base from it, and per-base qualities are unavailable. The junction shows trimming of 1 base on V and 6 bases on J, plus 10 bases between the germline ends. The CDR1 and CDR2 encoded by the germline V gene are SGHAT and FQNNGV. The CDR3 runs 14 amino acids, cysteine and phenylalanine included. CDR3 DNA is the only sequence kept; it has 42 bases, read in frame from the first base. All of the isolated RNA was reverse transcribed with the High Capacity cDNA Reverse Transcription Kit, so expressed TCRB transcripts were sequenced. Deep immunoSEQ sequencing was applied to naive, central memory and regulatory T cell samples, giving an average of about 3.4 million total reads per sample. After sorted cells were lysed in RLT buffer, RNA was extracted with DNase-treated RNeasy Micro or Mini kits, with the choice depending on cell number. To prevent cross-contamination, every cell subset was processed on its own, while patient and healthy donor samples were processed together. Using the immunoSEQ multiplex PCR, TCRB sequences were amplified from cDNA into 87-bp fragments spanning the CDR3 region. Sequencing of the amplicons was done on the Illumina HiSeq platform. Processing in the source paper ran as follows. PCR bias was computationally corrected using synthetic template baselines, reads within Hamming distance 2 were collapsed, and singletons that could not be merged were discarded. Reads were aligned against IMGT so that V, D and J genes, CDR3 length and insertions or deletions at six rearrangement sites could be assigned. Within each subset, clonotype counts were normalized to sorted cell number, after which true diversity and Gini coefficients were computed with the tcR R package. The overlap coefficient, calculated on TCRB nucleotide sequences, was used to measure repertoire sharing. Out-of-frame TCRB sequences from naive cells were analyzed to stand in for the pre-selection repertoire. Imported from immuneACCESS, the table was reduced by TCRdb to in-frame sequences with V and J called. These copies leave out some clones; in studies compared against another copy, an unresolved V gene accounts for under half, and the cause of the remainder is not known. Clonal size and the V and J genes are those of that table, whereas D and trimming came from the DNA. The table for this sample lists a few hundred thousand clones; around 10% of them were counted only once. The top ten hold around 0.015% of the sample.

These data belong to a study of beta chain features in type 1 diabetes (dated 2018 in TCRdb). Regarding the complete study: Patients and healthy donors did not differ in mean age, gender distribution, total cell number or subset yield. A total of roughly 100,000,000 sorted cells were examined across all samples, and the number of cells per subset was strongly correlated with RNA yield. In the study, TCRB repertoires of sorted circulating CD4+ T cell subsets from recently diagnosed type 1 diabetes patients were compared with those of matched healthy donors. Regulatory and stem cell-like memory subsets were obtained from only 8 patients and about 8 healthy donors, while naive and central memory subsets were obtained from all 30 or so donors. Summary of the overall study and its limitations: The naive, central memory and regulatory TCRB repertoires appeared to resemble one another more closely among patients than among healthy donors. Because small numbers of individuals were included in the HLA sub-analyses, any influence of HLA type on TCRB rearrangement was left unresolved. At VDJ recombination sites, patients with type 1 diabetes made fewer insertions and deleted more nucleotides, a pattern implying thymic rearrangement abnormalities. Because cDNA was sequenced instead of genomic DNA, activated cells with high expression could be over-represented, although the groups did not differ in activation or CD3 levels. PCR may preferentially amplify shorter templates, but because patient and control samples were amplified and corrected together, any resulting skew would affect both groups equally. In all four CD4+ subsets, TCRB CDR3 length was moderately but significantly shorter in type 1 diabetes patients.

A single peripheral blood draw of approximately 100 mL on average was collected from each donor into heparinised tubes. Using a panel that included CD45RO, CCR7, CD25, CD127, CD95 and CD27, naive, central memory, regulatory and stem cell-like memory CD4+ T cells were sorted on a BD FACSAria II. Every sorted population had a purity above 95%. PBMCs were separated immediately by Lymphoprep density gradient centrifugation and were stained directly, without being cultured. So that batch effects would be minimized, each experiment stained and sorted samples in pairs, pairing one healthy donor with one patient.

The TCR was taken from a woman aged 25-40 years in good health. Recombination linked TRBV11-2 to TRBJ2-1, with the D gene not confidently named. Sample: naive CD4+ T cells from blood. The cell subset or site label, as the study defines it: true naive CD4+ T cells. The DNA is TGTGCCAGCAGCTTAGCTGCAGGCCGCAATGAGCAGTTCTTC. It encodes CASSLAAGRNEQFF.